This passage covers 6 T cell receptor beta chains from one sample sequenced in a study of post-analysis software for immune sequencing data. General study findings and limits: Patients carried a handful of TRBV segments more frequently than controls did, and TRBV5-6, TRBV5-1 and TRBV20-1 were among them.

These receptors lack a known antigen. Prepared libraries of TCR beta cDNA carried unique molecular identifiers. TCRdb itself ran the PCR reads through MiXCR, one entry per CDR3 protein. Here the sample spans some 500,000 distinct CDR3 sequences, approximately 45% being singletons. Sequences were obtained from blood. The receptors were sampled from a girl aged 10 to 17 with multiple sclerosis.

This clonotype was detected ten times or more. The chain is built from TRBV29-1 and TRBJ2-7; D unresolved. The CDR3 has 11 residues. V lost 7 bases and J lost 3, with 10 bases in between. Germline V gene data show CDR1 as SQVTM and CDR2 as ANQGSEA. CDR3: CSEQVGYEQYF. CDR3 nucleotide sequence: TGCAGCGAGCAGGTCGGCTACGAGCAGTACTTC.

This clonotype came up a few times. This chain joins TRBV5-1 and TRBJ2-1; D is possibly TRBD1 or TRBD2 (5 bases each). The CDR3 runs to 14 residues. Germline CDR1 and CDR2: SGHRS and YFSETQ. Trimming removed 0 bases at V and 7 bases at J, with 11 bases between. This CDR3 reads CASSLGTPGNEQFF. DNA for the CDR3: TGCGCCAGCAGCTTGGGGACTCCAGGGAATGAGCAGTTCTTC.

The chain recombines TRBV28 with TRBJ2-5; 8 bases agree with TRBD2. The DNA end lines up better with TRBJ2-7; the J call may be wrong. The CDR3 is 12 residues long. Germline V gene sequence: CDR1 MDHEN, CDR2 SYDVKM. In nucleotides, the CDR3 is TGTGCCAGCAGGGTAGCGGGATACGAGCAGTACTTC. This translates into CASRVAGYEQYF.

The chain has TRBV7-2 and TRBJ2-1; 7 bases match TRBD1. The last part of the DNA fits TRBJ2-7 better; the J call may be wrong. CDR3 size: 15 residues. From germline, CDR1 is SGHTA and CDR2 FQGNSA. The DNA of the CDR3 is TGTGCCAGCAGCTCGGACAGGCCCTCCTACAATGAGCAGTACTTC. Its protein product is CASSSDRPSYNEQYF.

The chain links TRBV6-2 or TRBV6-3 to TRBJ2-1; 10 bases agree with TRBD1. The CDR3 covers 19 residues. V dropped 5 bases and J dropped 2; count of bases not matched to a gene: 15. Per germline, CDR1 MNHEY and CDR2 SVGEGT. Written as DNA, the CDR3 is TGTGCCAGCAGTCCTTACGCCGGACAGGGGGATGGAACCTACAATGAGCAGTTCTTC. This encodes CASSPYAGQGDGTYNEQFF.

This chain links TRBV11-2 with TRBJ2-5; maybe TRBD1 (6 bases). The CDR3 consists of 13 residues. V lost 5 bases and J 3 bases, leaving 10 bases between the germline ends. The germline V gene encodes CDR1 SGHAT and CDR2 FQNNGV. The CDR3 DNA is TGTGCCAGCAGCCGGACAGCAGAAGAGACCCAGTACTTC. Protein: CASSRTAEETQYF.